What follows are 30 T cell receptor beta chains derived from one specimen sequenced in a study of T-cell reconstitution after alpha-beta-depleted transplantation in children. The library targeted TCRbeta and was prepared with unique molecular identifiers. TCRdb independently ran MiXCR on the PCR reads; one entry per CDR3 protein. In the table there are 190,000 or so distinct CDR3 sequences, approximately 6.8% of which are singletons. Sequenced material: PBMCs from the stem cell graft donor, taken from the stem cell graft. These receptors were obtained from a human donor who donated a stem cell graft to a child with Wiskott-Aldrich syndrome.

J is TRBJ1-5 and V is TRBV28; D may be TRBD1 (5 bases). V was shortened by 2 bases and J by 9 bases, with 14 bases between the two germline ends. The CDR3 sequence is 14 residues long. Germline lookup yields CDR1 MDHEN and CDR2 SYDVKM. CDR3 sequence reads: CASSLAGFGVPQHF. As DNA, the CDR3 is TGTGCCAGCAGTTTAGCAGGGTTCGGGGTGCCCCAGCATTTT.

The sample holds many counts of this clonotype. V gene TRBV20-1 combines with J gene TRBJ2-3, with a weak D call TRBD2 (6 bases). The CDR3 extends over 16 amino acids. Germline V CDR1 and CDR2: DFQATT, SNEGSKA (reference sequence). V was trimmed by 7 bases and J by 2 bases, leaving 22 bases between them. This CDR3 reads CSVSPWRGSATDTQYF. The DNA for the CDR3 is TGCAGTGTCTCTCCTTGGCGGGGCAGTGCCACAGATACGCAGTATTTT.

This clonotype was seen ten or more times. J is TRBJ1-1 and V is TRBV20-1; D is unresolved. Trimming took off 5 bases at V and 2 bases at J, with 15 bases between the two ends. The CDR3 extends over 14 amino acids. Germline CDR1 reads DFQATT; CDR2 reads SNEGSKA (reference sequence). CDR3 DNA sequence: TGCAGTGCTCCAACGGCGGGATCTAACACTGAAGCTTTCTTT. It codes for CSAPTAGSNTEAFF.

This clonotype was observed many times. V is TRBV5-1 and J is TRBJ2-1; 8 nucleotides align to TRBD2. Germline V gene sequence: CDR1 SGHRS, CDR2 YFSETQ. The CDR3 runs 15 residues. V gave up 4 bases and J gave up 3 bases; unmatched junction bases: 6. CDR3 sequence: CASSPGGTSYNEQFF. In DNA, the CDR3 is TGCGCCAGCAGCCCTGGAGGGACTAGCTACAATGAGCAGTTCTTC. The whole variable domain, remainder taken from reference TRBV5-1 and TRBJ2-1, is KAGVTQTPRYLIKTRGQQVTLSCSPISGHRSVSWYQQTPGQGLQFLFEYFSETQRNKGNFPGRFSGRQFSNSRSEMNVSTLELGDSALYLCASSPGGTSYNEQFFGPGTRLTVL.

This clonotype showed up many times. The chain has TRBV12-3 or TRBV12-4 and TRBJ2-7; D possibly uses TRBD1 or TRBD2 (6 bases each). CDR3 size: 14 residues. V lost 3 bases to trimming and J lost 3 bases, with 12 bases between them. DNA of the CDR3: TGTGCCAGCAGTTTGAGGGGGGAGGACTACGAGCAGTACTTC. The encoded protein is CASSLRGEDYEQYF.

Ten or more counts support this clonotype. J is TRBJ2-7 and V is TRBV5-1; D perhaps matches TRBD1 (6 bases). V lost 0 bases and J 3 bases, leaving 22 bases between the germline ends. Germline V gene lookup returns CDR1 SGHRS and CDR2 YFSETQ. This CDR3 has 18 residues. CDR3 region: CASSLVGYRESPFYEQYF. In DNA form, the CDR3 reads TGCGCCAGCAGCTTGGTAGGTTACAGGGAGAGTCCTTTCTACGAGCAGTACTTC.

This clonotype has at least ten counts. This chain uses TRBV5-6 with TRBJ2-1; D could derive from TRBD1 or TRBD2 (5 bases each). Looked up from germline, CDR1 is SGHDT and CDR2 is YYEEEE. The CDR3 loop spans 14 amino acids. The V end lost 2 bases, the J end lost 5 bases, and 11 bases lay between the germline ends. The CDR3 sequence: CASSFRDGDNEQFF. The CDR3, as DNA: TGTGCCAGCAGCTTCCGGGACGGTGACAATGAGCAGTTCTTC.

This clonotype has at least ten counts. The gene calls are TRBV27 and TRBJ1-1; TRBD1 matches 7 bases. The trim removed 4 bases at V and 3 bases at J, leaving 2 bases unmatched. Per germline, CDR1 MNHEY and CDR2 SMNVEV (reference sequence). This CDR3 spans 13 amino acids. The DNA of the CDR3 is TGTGCCAGCAGTTATACAGGGGACACTGAAGCTTTCTTT. Translation: CASSYTGDTEAFF.

Many counts were recorded for this clonotype. The chain is built from TRBV18 and TRBJ2-1; 9 bases align to TRBD2. J was trimmed by 1 base and V by 4 bases; bases with no gene match: 2. In germline, CDR1 is KGHSH, CDR2 LQKENI. The CDR3 is 15 amino acids. CDR3 nucleotides: TGTGCCAGCTCACAAACTAGCGGGTCCTACAATGAGCAGTTCTTC. It encodes CASSQTSGSYNEQFF.

This clonotype has more than one count but fewer than ten. The genes are TRBV5-1 and TRBJ1-1, with a tentative D call TRBD1 (5 bases). The ends were cut back, 0 bases at V and 1 base at J, with 7 bases in the middle. Per germline, CDR1 SGHRS and CDR2 YFSETQ. This CDR3 region has 14 residues. The CDR3 DNA reads TGCGCCAGCAGCTTGGAGACAGAGAACACTGAAGCTTTCTTT. Translating it yields CASSLETENTEAFF.

This clonotype was counted ten times or more. The chain is built from TRBV30 and TRBJ2-1; 7 bases are shared with TRBD2. CDR3 length: 12 residues. With V trimmed by 1 base and J by 15 bases, 9 bases remained unmatched. CDR1 is GTSNPN, CDR2 SVGIG, per germline (reference sequence). DNA of the CDR3: TGTGCCTGGAGTGGAACGCTCCCGGGAGGGTTCTTC. It encodes CAWSGTLPGGFF. Combining the CDR3 with reference TRBV30 and TRBJ2-1 gives the whole variable domain SQTIHQWPATLVQPVGSPLSLECTVEGTSNPNLYWYRQAAGRGLQLLFYSVGIGQISSEVPQNLSASRPQDRQFILSSKKLLLSDSGFYLCAWSGTLPGGFFGPGTRLTVL.

This clonotype was observed many times. The chain has TRBV12-3 or TRBV12-4 and TRBJ2-7; D gene unclear. This CDR3 spans 14 amino acids. The germline V and J ends were trimmed by 2 bases and 2 bases, with 10 bases remaining between them. As DNA, the CDR3 is TGTGCCAGCAGTTTACTTGGCAGCACCTACGAGCAGTACTTC. Translating gives CASSLLGSTYEQYF.

This chain links TRBV5-1 with TRBJ2-1; 10 bases match TRBD1. V trimming: 2 bases; J trimming: 6 bases; junction bases outside the gene matches: 2. The CDR3 extends over 14 amino acids. Looked up from germline, CDR1 is SGHRS and CDR2 is YFSETQ. CDR3 protein: CASSFGTGVNEQFF. CDR3 in DNA: TGCGCCAGCAGCTTCGGGACAGGGGTCAATGAGCAGTTCTTC.

The chain is built from TRBV4-1 and TRBJ2-1, with D perhaps TRBD2 (5 bases). Trimming took 3 bases from V and 1 from J, leaving 10 bases between them. The CDR3 sequence is 15 residues long. Germline assignment: CDR1 MGHRA and CDR2 YSYEKL. CDR3 loop: CASSHEEGSYNEQFF. The CDR3 DNA follows: TGCGCCAGCAGCCATGAAGAGGGTTCCTACAATGAGCAGTTCTTC.

The chain carries TRBV2 and TRBJ2-1, with unresolved D. V gave up 2 bases and J gave up 0 bases, with 8 bases separating them. There are 15 residues in the CDR3. Germline assignment: CDR1 SNHLY and CDR2 FYNNEI. The DNA for the CDR3 is TGTGCCAGCAGTGAAACCCCCGGCTCCTACAATGAGCAGTTCTTC. It translates to CASSETPGSYNEQFF.

CDR3 in amino acids: CASSLGPDRAGELFF. For the CDR3, the DNA is TGTGCCAGCAGCTTAGGACCCGACAGGGCCGGGGAGCTGTTTTTT. The genes are TRBV7-2 and TRBJ2-2; TRBD1 aligns across 7 bases. This CDR3 is built from 15 residues. Trimming at V came to 1 base and at J to 6 bases, leaving 5 bases not matched to a gene. CDR1 is SGHTA and CDR2 is FQGNSA in the germline V gene.

The chain recombines TRBV18 with TRBJ2-7; the D gene could be TRBD1 or TRBD2 (5 bases each). The germline CDR1 and CDR2 sequences are KGHSH and LQKENI. This CDR3 comprises 12 residues. Between the trimmed V and J ends, which lost 2 bases and 7 bases, there was a span of 9 bases. CDR3 bases: TGTGCCAGCTCACCAGGGGGTACTGAGCAGTACTTC. Protein sequence: CASSPGGTEQYF.

This clonotype was detected ten times or more. V usage is TRBV7-8 and J usage is TRBJ2-7, with 11 bases lining up with TRBD2. This CDR3 is built from 15 residues. Germline values: CDR1 SGHVS, CDR2 FQNEAQ. The V and J ends lost 5 bases and 4 bases, in that order; junction bases with no gene match: 7. CDR3 sequence reads: CASSPGLAGIYEQYF. The CDR3, as DNA: TGTGCCAGCAGCCCTGGACTAGCGGGTATTTACGAGCAGTACTTC. Full variable domain (remainder filled in from reference TRBV7-8 and TRBJ2-7): GAGVSQSPRYKVAKRGQDVALRCDPISGHVSLFWYQQALGQGPEFLTYFQNEAQLDKSGLPSDRFFAERPEGSVSTLKIQRTQQEDSAVYLCASSPGLAGIYEQYFGPGTRLTVT.

This clonotype came up many times. The chain carries TRBV29-1 and TRBJ2-7; D is possibly TRBD1 (6 bases). V was cut by 7 bases and J by 3 bases, with 16 bases left in between. Germline V CDR1 and CDR2: SQVTM, ANQGSEA. The CDR3 length is 13 residues. The CDR3 DNA sequence: TGCAGCGCCGGGACAAGCGAATTCTACGAGCAGTACTTC. Encoded protein: CSAGTSEFYEQYF.

This clonotype has more than one count but fewer than ten. CDR3 sequence: CASSPGTSVGGETQYF. In DNA, the CDR3 is TGCGCCAGCAGCCCGGGGACTAGCGTTGGTGGAGAGACCCAGTACTTC. The chain uses TRBV5-1 and TRBJ2-5, with 10 bases lining up with TRBD2. After removal of 4 bases from V and 4 bases from J, the junction contained 10 bases not matched to a gene. CDR1 is SGHRS and CDR2 is YFSETQ in the germline V gene. This CDR3 is built from 16 residues.

This clonotype was recorded at least ten times. The chain combines TRBV5-1 with TRBJ1-1; D is undetermined. Trimming stripped 4 bases from V and 1 base from J, with 14 bases between. From germline, CDR1 is SGHRS and CDR2 YFSETQ. This CDR3 has 15 residues. CDR3 in amino acids: CASSTDGPPNTEAFF. The CDR3 coding sequence is TGCGCCAGCAGCACAGACGGACCGCCGAACACTGAAGCTTTCTTT.

This clonotype appeared many times. V and J are TRBV20-1 and TRBJ1-6; D call uncertain. Germline V gene sequence: CDR1 DFQATT, CDR2 SNEGSKA (reference sequence). The CDR3 length is 13 residues. Trimming took 5 bases from V and 0 from J, leaving 5 bases between them. Here the CDR3 reads CSAGSSYNSPLHF. The CDR3 DNA sequence: TGCAGTGCTGGGAGCTCCTATAATTCACCCCTCCACTTT.

This clonotype came up many times. The CDR3 protein is CAFREGREGVKAEAFF. The CDR3 bases are TGTGCCTTCCGCGAGGGCAGGGAGGGGGTTAAGGCTGAAGCTTTCTTT. The V call is TRBV30, the J call TRBJ1-1; D might be TRBD1 (6 bases). Germline-derived CDR1 and CDR2 are GTSNPN and SVGIG (reference sequence). This CDR3 contains 16 residues. The V end lost 7 bases, the J end lost 6 bases, and 27 bases lay between the germline ends.

This clonotype was recorded many times. V gene TRBV24-1 combines with J gene TRBJ2-3; unclear D gene. Germline V gene sequence: CDR1 KGHDR, CDR2 SFDVKD. CDR3 size: 11 residues. V was cut by 6 bases and J by 7 bases, with 7 bases left in between. The CDR3: CATSLSNTQYF. The DNA of the CDR3 is TGTGCCACCAGTTTATCCAATACGCAGTATTTT.

There are many counts of this clonotype. The chain joins TRBV29-1 to TRBJ2-7; weak D call: TRBD2 (5 bases). The germline V gene has CDR1 SQVTM and CDR2 ANQGSEA. The V end lost 4 bases, the J end lost 1 base, and 29 bases lay between the germline ends. CDR3 length equals 19 residues. The CDR3 region is CSVVASPINGPKFSYEQYF. The CDR3 DNA is TGCAGCGTTGTGGCTAGCCCGATTAATGGCCCTAAATTTTCCTACGAGCAGTACTTC.

This clonotype was counted many times. The V and J genes are TRBV12-3 or TRBV12-4 and TRBJ2-1; the D gene is possibly TRBD1 (6 bases). This CDR3 is 14 amino acids long. Trimming stripped 1 base from V and 5 bases from J, with 9 bases between. CDR3 in amino acids: CASSLGTVNNEQFF. The DNA for the CDR3 is TGTGCCAGCAGTTTAGGGACAGTAAACAATGAGCAGTTCTTC.

Many counts were recorded for this clonotype. The chain joins TRBV12-3 or TRBV12-4 to TRBJ2-1; 8 nucleotides line up with TRBD2. Trimming took 0 bases from V and 8 from J; bases not matched to a gene: 12. This CDR3 contains 17 residues. The CDR3 DNA sequence: TGTGCCAGCAGTTTAGCTTCGGAGCGGGAGTATATCCATGAGCAGTTCTTC. It translates to CASSLASEREYIHEQFF.

This clonotype was recorded a few times. This chain uses TRBV7-9 with TRBJ1-1; D is ambiguous. Per germline, CDR1 SEHNR and CDR2 FQNEAQ (reference sequence). The V gene lost 7 bases and the J gene lost 6 bases, with 6 bases spanning the gap. This CDR3 comprises 10 residues. The CDR3 DNA follows: TGTGCCAGCATGGGCCCTGAAGCTTTCTTT. It is translated as CASMGPEAFF. Full variable domain (rest looked up from reference TRBV7-9 and TRBJ1-1): DTGVSQNPRHKITKRGQNVTFRCDPISEHNRLYWYRQTLGQGPEFLTYFQNEAQLEKSRLLSDRFSAERPKGSFSTLEIQRTEQGDSAMYLCASMGPEAFFGQGTRLTVV.

There are many counts of this clonotype. The chain has TRBV20-1 and TRBJ2-5, with D possibly matching TRBD2 (6 bases). Germline V gene sequence: CDR1 DFQATT, CDR2 SNEGSKA (reference sequence). This CDR3 is built from 15 residues. The ends were cut back, 2 bases at V and 0 bases at J, with 13 bases in the middle. The CDR3 reads CSARRAGSYQETQYF. CDR3 coding DNA: TGCAGTGCTAGAAGGGCGGGATCGTACCAAGAGACCCAGTACTTC.

This clonotype was counted many times. The chain combines TRBV6-2 or TRBV6-3 with TRBJ2-5; the D gene is possibly TRBD2 (6 bases). Trimming took off 3 bases at V and 5 bases at J, with 16 bases between the two ends. Germline V gene sequence: CDR1 MNHEY, CDR2 SVGEGT. The CDR3 has 15 residues. The CDR3 loop is CASSYSGSPVETQYF. In DNA, the CDR3 is TGTGCCAGCAGTTATTCCGGGAGCCCGGTGGAGACCCAGTACTTC.